The clone carrying this TCR beta chain has a handful of counts. This specimen belongs to a study of blood T cell repertoires in COVID-19. Study overall: The United States, Italy and Spain provided the acute and convalescent COVID-19 samples.

The germline V gene has CDR1 MNHEY and CDR2 SVGAGI. The CDR3 has 15 amino acids. The V gene lost 0 bases and the J gene lost 7 bases, with 10 bases spanning the gap. Profiled with immunoSEQ multiplex PCR; TCRdb holds only in-frame clones, not every one. The sample lists 200,000 or so clones, nearly 90% seen once, with 2% to 2.5% in the top ten. Sequenced: PBMCs or T cells enriched from blood (not recorded which). The chain carries TRBV6-5 and TRBJ1-6; no firm D call. This sequence originates from a woman aged 40 to 50 with acute COVID-19. In DNA, the CDR3 is TGTGCCAGCAGTTACTCGAAACCGGGGAATTCACCCCTCCACTTT. It codes for CASSYSKPGNSPLHF.